Listed below are T cell receptor beta chains from one sample, sequenced in a study of shared clonotypes between healthy human individuals. Profiled with immunoSEQ multiplex PCR; TCRdb holds only in-frame clones, not every one. The profile shows approximately 480,000 clones, almost 80% of them singletons. The sample taken for sequencing was PBMCs. The receptor set was obtained from a woman aged 40 to 50 in good health. Some clones in this sample may be carry-over from other donors' samples. Both conserved end residues are part of each CDR3. D genes are given only for firm matches. Rows may omit the clone size; those that give it use once, few, many or a size class.

j_gene	v_gene	abundance	d_gene	CDR3aa	CDR3nt
TRBJ2-2	TRBV7-3	few	NA	CASSPTGRGTGELFF	TGTGCCAGCAGCCCAACTGGCAGAGGGACCGGGGAGCTGTTTTTT
TRBJ2-3	TRBV5-4	once	TRBD2	CASSLGLAGGGTDTQYF	TGTGCCAGCAGCTTGGGACTAGCGGGAGGGGGCACAGATACGCAGTATTTT
TRBJ2-7	TRBV20-1	NA	NA	CSAHRVPEQYF	TGCAGTGCTCACAGGGTTCCCGAGCAGTACTTC
TRBJ2-1	TRBV18	NA	NA	CASSLGGVDEQFF	TGTGCCAGCTCACTTGGCGGGGTGGATGAGCAGTTCTTC
TRBJ2-7	TRBV6-1	NA	NA	CASREGQVLPYEQYF	TGTGCCAGCAGAGAGGGACAAGTCCTTCCCTACGAGCAGTACTTC
TRBJ1-2	TRBV6-4	NA	TRBD1	CASSDDPGQGATYGYTF	TGTGCCAGCAGTGATGATCCCGGACAGGGGGCCACCTATGGCTACACCTTC
TRBJ2-5	TRBV2	NA	TRBD2	CASSEVAGEVETQYF	TGTGCCAGCAGTGAGGTAGCGGGAGAGGTAGAGACCCAGTACTTC
TRBJ2-7	TRBV5-6	NA	NA	CASTRLTSGTSYEQYF	TGTGCCAGCACCCGTTTAACCAGCGGAACCTCCTACGAGCAGTACTTC
TRBJ2-3	TRBV29-1	NA	TRBD2	CSVGGGAGTDTQYF	TGCAGCGTCGGGGGGGGAGCGGGCACAGATACGCAGTATTTT
TRBJ2-2	TRBV30	NA	NA	CAWSVFGLGELFF	TGTGCCTGGAGTGTATTCGGGTTGGGGGAGCTGTTTTTT
TRBJ2-7	TRBV23-1	NA	NA	CATKYEQYF	TGCGCCACCAAATACGAGCAGTACTTC
TRBJ1-5	TRBV7-8	NA	NA	CASSLVPKDQPQHF	TGTGCCAGCAGCTTAGTCCCCAAGGATCAGCCCCAGCATTTT
TRBJ2-7	TRBV2	NA	TRBD1	CASSTGGLEQYF	TGTGCCAGCAGCACAGGGGGCTTAGAGCAGTACTTC
TRBJ2-7	TRBV27	few	TRBD2	CATLAGAPYEQYF	TGTGCCACCCTAGCGGGGGCCCCCTACGAGCAGTACTTC
TRBJ2-1	TRBV5-4	NA	NA	CASSFDGTYNEQFF	TGTGCCAGCAGCTTCGACGGGACCTACAATGAGCAGTTCTTC
TRBJ2-5	TRBV25-1	few	NA	CASSARDQETQYF	TGTGCCAGCAGTGCCCGGGATCAAGAGACCCAGTACTTC
TRBJ1-1	TRBV11-2	NA	NA	CASSQGAVNTEAFF	TGTGCCAGCAGCCAAGGAGCGGTGAACACTGAAGCTTTCTTT
TRBJ2-2	TRBV5-4	NA	NA	CASSLAGVVGELFF	TGTGCCAGCAGCTTGGCTGGGGTAGTCGGGGAGCTGTTTTTT
TRBJ2-2	TRBV7-3	NA	NA	CASSLTGELTTGELFF	TGTGCCAGCAGCTTAACAGGGGAATTGACCACCGGGGAGCTGTTTTTT
TRBJ1-3	TRBV7-2	NA	TRBD1	CASSPGTAGNTIYF	TGTGCCAGCAGCCCCGGGACAGCCGGAAACACCATATATTTT
TRBJ1-1	TRBV7-6	many	TRBD1	CASSLGQGREAFF	TGTGCCAGCAGCTTAGGACAGGGCCGTGAAGCTTTCTTT
TRBJ2-7	TRBV19	NA	NA	CASSMGDWTYEQYF	TGTGCCAGTAGTATGGGCGACTGGACCTACGAGCAGTACTTC
TRBJ1-5	TRBV6-4	NA	NA	CASSPQWGGSQPQHF	TGTGCCAGCAGTCCACAGTGGGGGGGGAGTCAGCCCCAGCATTTT
TRBJ2-7	TRBV5-3	once	TRBD2	CARSWGLAGDYEQYF	TGTGCCAGAAGTTGGGGACTAGCGGGAGACTACGAGCAGTACTTC
TRBJ2-7	TRBV7-2	once	NA	CASSLASSYEQYF	TGTGCCAGCAGCTTGGCAAGCTCCTACGAGCAGTACTTC
TRBJ1-2	TRBV28	NA	NA	CASSLDRIYGYTF	TGTGCCAGCAGTTTAGACAGGATCTATGGCTACACCTTC
TRBJ2-7	TRBV9	few	NA	CASSVKPGTLYEQYF	TGTGCCAGCAGCGTAAAACCAGGGACGCTGTACGAGCAGTACTTC
TRBJ2-7	TRBV7-8	NA	NA	CASSPLFEQYF	TGTGCCAGCAGCCCCCTCTTCGAGCAGTACTTC
TRBJ2-3	TRBV5-3	NA	NA	CASSLEGDPTDTQYF	TGTGCCAGCAGCTTGGAAGGGGACCCCACAGATACGCAGTATTTT
TRBJ2-7	TRBV2	once	NA	CARQRATGYEQYF	TGTGCCAGGCAACGGGCGACGGGCTACGAGCAGTACTTC
TRBJ1-4	TRBV27	NA	NA	CASSLSTRQSNEKLFF	TGTGCCAGCAGTTTATCCACGCGACAGTCTAATGAAAAACTGTTTTTT
TRBJ2-5	TRBV11-2	NA	NA	CASMRKRWGEETQYF	TGTGCCAGCATGCGGAAAAGGTGGGGGGAAGAGACCCAGTACTTC
TRBJ2-2	TRBV9	NA	NA	CASSVVIASGELFF	TGTGCCAGCAGCGTAGTAATAGCGAGTGGGGAGCTGTTTTTT
TRBJ2-1	TRBV9	once	NA	CASSVDSASYNEQFF	TGTGCCAGCAGCGTAGATTCTGCTTCCTACAATGAGCAGTTCTTC
TRBJ2-7	TRBV18	NA	TRBD1	CASSPGTGDPYEQYF	TGTGCCAGCTCACCGGGGACAGGGGACCCCTACGAGCAGTACTTC
TRBJ2-2	TRBV7-6	NA	TRBD2	CASSLRLADTGELFF	TGTGCCAGCAGCTTACGCCTAGCGGACACCGGGGAGCTGTTTTTT
TRBJ2-7	TRBV5-6	NA	TRBD1	CASSLYGQGFYEQYF	TGTGCCAGCAGCTTGTACGGACAGGGTTTCTACGAGCAGTACTTC
TRBJ2-7	TRBV28	NA	TRBD2	CASIPGGRWTSYEQYF	TGTGCCAGCATCCCGGGGGGGAGGTGGACCTCCTACGAGCAGTACTTC
TRBJ1-4	TRBV7-6	few	NA	CASSLRPGSNANEKLFF	TGTGCCAGCAGCTTAAGGCCGGGAAGCAATGCTAATGAAAAACTGTTTTTT
TRBJ2-1	TRBV3-2	NA	NA	CARNNEQFF	TGTGCCAGAAACAATGAGCAGTTCTTC
TRBJ2-7	TRBV7-8	NA	NA	CASSLRGKGAYEQYF	TGTGCCAGCAGCCTCCGGGGGAAGGGAGCCTACGAGCAGTACTTC
TRBJ2-7	TRBV2	NA	NA	CASKESYEQYF	TGTGCCAGCAAGGAGAGCTACGAGCAGTACTTC
TRBJ2-7	TRBV7-9	few	NA	CASSAQGKQYF	TGTGCCAGCAGCGCCCAGGGGAAGCAGTACTTC
TRBJ2-1	TRBV5-1	NA	TRBD2	CASSFGRGGRAWQQFF	TGCGCCAGCAGCTTTGGGAGGGGCGGGAGGGCCTGGCAGCAGTTCTTC
TRBJ2-7	TRBV6-1	NA	TRBD2	CASRGSGGWVYEQYF	TGTGCCAGCAGAGGTAGCGGGGGTTGGGTCTACGAGCAGTACTTC
TRBJ2-5	TRBV4-2	NA	TRBD1	CASSLGDREETQYF	TGTGCCAGCAGCTTGGGGGACAGAGAAGAGACCCAGTACTTC